This T cell receptor (beta chain) emerged from a study of blood T cell repertoires in COVID-19. Study information: COVID-19 samples, acute and convalescent, were from the United States, Italy and Spain. PBMCs, B-cell-depleted T cells, or T cells provided the cDNA or gDNA that made up the material.

The CDR3 length is 13 residues. The germline V gene encodes CDR1 MDHEN and CDR2 SYDVKM. V lost 6 bases, J lost 1 base, and 9 bases lay in between. TCRdb's table, derived via immunoSEQ multiplex PCR, lists solely in-frame clones and lacks some. Of 80,000 to 95,000 clones in the sample, around nine tenths were seen once. Sequenced: peripheral blood. This receptor was obtained from a woman aged 70-85 years with acute or convalescent COVID-19. This sequence joins TRBV28 and TRBJ1-2; D gene unclear. The CDR3 coding sequence is TGTGCCAGCAGGTTACAGAATAACTATGGCTACACCTTC. Its protein is CASRLQNNYGYTF.